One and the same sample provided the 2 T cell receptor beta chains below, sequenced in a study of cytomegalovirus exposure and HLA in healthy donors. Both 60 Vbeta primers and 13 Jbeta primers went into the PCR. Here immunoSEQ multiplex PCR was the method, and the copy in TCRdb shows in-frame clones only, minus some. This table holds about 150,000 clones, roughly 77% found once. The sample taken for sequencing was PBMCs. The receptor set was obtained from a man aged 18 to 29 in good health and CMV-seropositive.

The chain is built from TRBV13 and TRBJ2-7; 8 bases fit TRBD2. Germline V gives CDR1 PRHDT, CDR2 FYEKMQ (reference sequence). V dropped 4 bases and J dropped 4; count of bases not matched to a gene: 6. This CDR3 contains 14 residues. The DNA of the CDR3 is TGTGCCAGCAGCTCCGGACTAGCCTTATACGAGCAGTACTTC. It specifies CASSSGLALYEQYF.

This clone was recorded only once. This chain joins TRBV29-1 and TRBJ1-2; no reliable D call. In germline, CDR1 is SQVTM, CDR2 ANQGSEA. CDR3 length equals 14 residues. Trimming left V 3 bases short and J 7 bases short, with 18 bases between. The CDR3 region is CSVDRGPRRRGYTF. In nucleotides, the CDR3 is TGCAGCGTTGATCGAGGCCCCCGACGGCGTGGCTACACCTTC.